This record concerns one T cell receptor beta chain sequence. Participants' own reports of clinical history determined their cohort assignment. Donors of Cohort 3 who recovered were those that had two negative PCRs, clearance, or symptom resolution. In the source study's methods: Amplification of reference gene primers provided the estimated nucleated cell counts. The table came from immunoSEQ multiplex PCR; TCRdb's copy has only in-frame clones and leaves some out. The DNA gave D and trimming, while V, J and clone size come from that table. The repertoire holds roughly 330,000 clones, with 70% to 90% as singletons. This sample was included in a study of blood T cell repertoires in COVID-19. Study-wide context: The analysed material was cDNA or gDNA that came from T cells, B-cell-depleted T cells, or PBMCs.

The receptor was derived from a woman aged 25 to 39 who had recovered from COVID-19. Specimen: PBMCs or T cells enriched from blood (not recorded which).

CDR3 DNA sequence: TGTGCCAGCAGTTACTCCCAGGCCTACGAGCAGTACTTC. Its protein product is CASSYSQAYEQYF. The V call is TRBV6-5, the J call TRBJ2-7; D is ambiguous. The CDR3 runs 13 residues. Germline V gene sequence: CDR1 MNHEY, CDR2 SVGAGI. Between the trimmed V and J ends, which lost 0 bases and 2 bases, there was a span of 5 bases.